Only one count was recorded for the clone carrying this TCR beta chain. RNA transcripts were the template for amplifying TCR beta CDR3 regions. The HTBI primer set was used in a first-round RT-PCR of the TCR CDR3. In TCRdb, the multiplex PCR reads were re-called with MiXCR into one record per CDR3 protein. Here the sample spans around 560,000 distinct CDR3 sequences, over 15% being singletons. This specimen belongs to a study of T cells in Graves' hyperthyroidism and ophthalmopathy. The CDR3 is made up of 17 amino acids. Trimming cost V 0 bases and J 4 bases, with 18 bases left between them. CDR1 and CDR2 (germline): MNHEY, SVGAGI.

The sequence derives from a woman under 30 with Graves' hyperthyroidism. Sequenced material: blood. V is TRBV6-5 and J is TRBJ2-5; TRBD1 might be the D (6 bases). This CDR3 reads CASSYSDIGGAGETQYF. In DNA, the CDR3 is TGTGCCAGCAGTTACTCGGATATTGGGGGCGCGGGAGAGACCCAGTACTTC.